This section outlines one T cell receptor beta chain sequence together with its context. Germline V gene data show CDR1 as SGHRS and CDR2 as YFSETQ. This CDR3 comprises 18 residues. V lost 4 bases to trimming and J lost 5 bases; unmatched junction nucleotides: 19. During active infection, Seattle patients enrolled and were then monitored through disease. Data came from immunoSEQ multiplex PCR; TCRdb stores just in-frame clones and leaves some out. There are under 300,000 clones in the sample; about nine tenths occur only once, and roughly 12% lies in the top ten. This sample stems from a study of blood T cell repertoires in COVID-19. Overall study: There were acute and convalescent COVID-19 samples, and they came from the United States, Italy and Spain.

The genes are TRBV5-1 and TRBJ2-5; 8 bases fit TRBD1. This clonotype was sampled from a woman between 25 and 40 years old with COVID-19, enrolled during active disease. Sample: peripheral blood. In DNA, the CDR3 is TGCGCCAGCAGCCCAGAGACCGGGACAGGAATCTTCAGGGAGACCCAGTACTTC. This gives the protein CASSPETGTGIFRETQYF.